This TCR beta chain was obtained from a study of radiotherapy plus CTLA-4 blockade in lung cancer (dated by TCRdb to the late 2010s). Regarding the complete study: Among enrolled patients, around 20% had an objective response and roughly 31% reached disease control.

The CDR3 measures 15 amino acids from cysteine to phenylalanine. The kept DNA is CDR3 alone, 45 bases in frame from the first base. Cut back by 0 bases and 2 bases, the V and J ends lie 10 bases apart. Per the germline V gene, SGHVS is the CDR1 and FNYEAQ is the CDR2. The study evaluated CTLA-4 blockade (ipilimumab) given together with focal radiation therapy in patients who had chemo-refractory metastatic non-small-cell lung cancer. Study-level results and caveats: The strongest predictors of response, as reported, were early dynamic changes in blood T cell clones along with a rise in serum interferon-beta after radiation. After treatment with radiotherapy and ipilimumab, TCR clones that originated in tumors expanded in peripheral blood.

About this clone: This receptor's antigen is unknown. No base quality information exists; no much larger clone differs at one position.

Libraries were built with the immunoSEQ multiplex PCR assay. The source is immuneACCESS, and TCRdb retained only in-frame sequences with V and J called. Part of the clones is not carried over; for the studies checked, unresolved V genes explain less than half of this, and the remainder is unexplained. This sample is represented by about 80,000 clones; about four fifths of them were singletons. Under 25% of the sample goes to the ten largest clones. The specimen was peripheral blood, collected from a patient treated with radiotherapy plus ipilimumab. This sequence originates from a human donor with non-small cell lung cancer whose response to radiotherapy plus ipilimumab could not be evaluated. Some clones in this sample may be carry-over from other donors' samples. The sequence is built from TRBV7-6 and TRBJ1-1; there is no confident call for the D gene. The CDR3 loop reads CASSLAMGANTEAFF. In nucleotides, the sequence is TGTGCCAGCAGCTTAGCGATGGGAGCTAACACTGAAGCTTTCTTT.